These T cell receptor beta chains were read from a single sample in a study of vaccination and CD4 T cells after COVID-19. TCRdb independently ran MiXCR on the PCR reads; one entry per CDR3 protein. The data show more than 10,000 distinct CDR3 sequences, roughly half seen once. Antigen specificity for these receptors is unknown. Sequencing was performed on CD4+ T cells from blood, cultured in vitro. These receptor sequences come from a human donor who had recovered from COVID-19. Both conserved end residues are part of each CDR3. The order of the fields is J gene, V gene, clone size, CDR3 protein. Only some rows state a clone size, as once, few, many or a class for expanded clones.

TRBJ2-4 | TRBV6-1 | once | CASSVLGGKNIQYF
TRBJ1-1 | TRBV7-2 | NA | CASSPPGQGLTEAFF
TRBJ1-5 | TRBV7-8 | few | CASSLKVITGYSNQPQHF
TRBJ2-5 | TRBV4-3 | NA | CASSQDRVQGAQKTQYF
TRBJ2-7 | TRBV6-1 | once | CASRRPEIYEQYF
TRBJ2-5 | TRBV14 | NA | CASSQGFQPQETQYF
TRBJ2-3 | TRBV5-1 | NA | CASSTYTSSTDTQYF
TRBJ1-2 | TRBV28 | NA | CASSYEGQRGYTF
TRBJ1-1 | TRBV12-3/TRBV12-4 | NA | CASSLQTRGKAFF
TRBJ1-1 | TRBV6-1 | few | CASRGDRAYTEAFF
TRBJ1-1 | TRBV6-1 | NA | CASTLEGNTEAFF
TRBJ2-2 | TRBV6-2/TRBV6-3 | once | CASSYSRGRDDTGELFF
TRBJ2-7 | TRBV6-5 | NA | CASSLGSASYEQYF
TRBJ2-3 | TRBV5-8 | NA | CASSFSSRTDTQYF
TRBJ1-1 | TRBV6-1 | few | CASSVDNRNTEAFF
TRBJ1-1 | TRBV30 | NA | CAWRPLGTGVTEAFF
TRBJ1-1 | TRBV20-1 | few | CSARGLQGIDTEAFF
TRBJ2-3 | TRBV20-1 | once | CSARDPTTGYATDTQYF
TRBJ2-7 | TRBV10-2 | NA | CASSEPPVGQGALYEQYF
TRBJ1-2 | TRBV5-4 | NA | CASSNIYGYTF
TRBJ2-5 | TRBV6-2/TRBV6-3 | NA | CASSPFRQQETQYF
TRBJ2-5 | TRBV5-1 | NA | CASSLDLEIQETQYF
TRBJ1-3 | TRBV7-2 | NA | CASSPDGNTIYF
TRBJ2-1 | TRBV6-1 | few | CASSEGSGSGRAGEQFF
TRBJ1-1 | TRBV5-4 | once | CASSPGTVGPGMNTEAFF
TRBJ2-1 | TRBV24-1 | few | CATSDQRSSGRRGEQFF
TRBJ1-5 | TRBV12-3/TRBV12-4 | NA | CASRNRDRAQHF
TRBJ2-5 | TRBV14 | NA | CASSPTGSETQYF
TRBJ1-2 | TRBV6-1 | NA | CASRTGTGVYGYTF
TRBJ1-2 | TRBV9 | NA | CASSVDLGYTF
TRBJ2-5 | TRBV7-2 | NA | CASSPRTSGGFQETQYF
TRBJ2-7 | TRBV6-5 | NA | CASSYSRKTHEQYF
TRBJ2-7 | TRBV4-1 | NA | CASSQGHGIGYEQYF
TRBJ2-7 | TRBV5-1 | NA | CASSYGQSTYEQYF
TRBJ2-1 | TRBV6-1 | once | CASSPQGVVEFF
TRBJ2-7 | TRBV30 | NA | CAWSVKSGQPYEQYF
TRBJ1-6 | TRBV12-3/TRBV12-4 | few | CASSLILRGNSPLHF
TRBJ1-6 | TRBV20-1 | NA | CSALANRESPLHF
TRBJ1-2 | TRBV2 | NA | CASSERGVYGYTF
TRBJ1-5 | TRBV7-2 | few | CASSLAPGSGQPQHF
TRBJ2-7 | TRBV4-2 | NA | CASSQGLRGRGEQYF